The 22 T cell receptor beta chains presented below share a single source sample, sequenced in a study of breast tumors, draining lymph nodes, adjacent tissues. TCRdb called the multiplex PCR reads again in MiXCR, with one record for every CDR3 protein. The data show some 170,000 distinct CDR3 sequences, 33% seen once. Breast cancer patients provided tissue from their axillary draining lymph nodes. Sample: axillary lymph node tissue. Receptors were obtained from a female donor with breast cancer. Some clones in this sample may be carry-over from other donors' samples.

Points on this clonotype: One junction end does not reproduce the germline sequence, and a read error may be involved. J is TRBJ1-5 and V is TRBV24-1; TRBD1 is a possible D gene (5 bases). Germline V gene data show CDR1 as KGHDR and CDR2 as SFDVKD. The CDR3 has 12 amino acids. This chain's CDR3 is CATPKGNQPRHF. For the CDR3, the DNA is TGTGCCACCCCTAAGGGGAATCAGCCCCGGCATTTT.

This clonotype occurred many times. CDR3 protein: CATSETSRDGYTF. Here the CDR3 DNA reads TGTGCCACCAGTGAGACCAGCAGGGATGGCTACACCTTC. The chain carries TRBV24-1 and TRBJ1-2; perhaps TRBD1 as D (5 bases). This CDR3 comprises 13 residues. V gave up 4 bases and J gave up 6 bases, with 11 bases separating them. From germline, CDR1 is KGHDR and CDR2 SFDVKD.

The V gene is TRBV5-1, the J gene TRBJ1-2; TRBD1 agrees at 8 bases. V was pared by 4 bases and J by 8 bases, with 10 bases of the junction left unmatched. Per germline, CDR1 SGHRS and CDR2 YFSETQ. The CDR3 consists of 14 residues. The CDR3: CASSMGQVVFGYTF. The CDR3 DNA reads as TGCGCCAGCAGCATGGGACAGGTTGTATTCGGCTACACCTTC.

For this clonotype: This may be a read error: a much more frequent sequence differs by one nucleotide. J is TRBJ2-7 and V is TRBV5-1; no reliable D call. The length of the CDR3 is 13 residues. The V gene's germline CDR1 is SGHRS and CDR2 YFSETQ. Trimming cost V 2 bases and J 10 bases, with 16 bases left between them. The CDR3 nucleotides read TGCGCCAGCAGCTTAAGGAGAATTGGCGACCAGTACTTC. Its protein product is CASSLRRIGDQYF. Based on the CDR3 plus reference TRBV5-1 and TRBJ2-7, the full variable domain is KAGVTQTPRYLIKTRGQQVTLSCSPISGHRSVSWYQQTPGQGLQFLFEYFSETQRNKGNFPGRFSGRQFSNSRSEMNVSTLELGDSALYLCASSLRRIGDQYFGPGTRLTVT.

This clonotype was found many times. Possible read error: a much larger clone is one base away. The rearrangement uses TRBV20-1 and TRBJ2-7, with 7 bases identical to TRBD1. Germline CDR1 is DFQATT and CDR2 is SNEGSKA (reference sequence). V was pared by 6 bases and J by 4 bases, with 15 bases of the junction left unmatched. The CDR3 contains 15 residues. DNA for the CDR3: TGCAGTGCGAACAGACACTCCGGGACAGCATACGAGCAGTACTTC. It yields the protein CSANRHSGTAYEQYF.

This clonotype showed up many times. This chain joins TRBV20-1 and TRBJ2-7; 9 bases are a match to TRBD2. Germline CDR1 DFQATT, CDR2 SNEGSKA (reference sequence). With 1 base clipped from V and 3 bases from J, the junction kept 16 bases outside the gene matches. The length of the CDR3 is 18 residues. The CDR3: CSARVQMRREGRDYEQYF. The CDR3, as DNA: TGCAGTGCTAGAGTACAAATGAGGCGGGAGGGCCGGGACTACGAGCAGTACTTC.

This clonotype was counted between two and nine times. It may be a read error: a sequence one base away is much more abundant. The chain has TRBV19 and TRBJ2-1; the match to TRBD2 covers 15 bases. The CDR3 covers 17 residues. Germline CDR1 LNHDA, CDR2 SQIVND (reference sequence). For the CDR3, the DNA is TGTGCCAGTAAGGGGACTAGCGGGAGGAGCTCCTACAATGAGCAGTCCTTC. It encodes CASKGTSGRSSYNEQSF.

The chain has TRBV28 and TRBJ2-4; 7 bases are a match to TRBD1. Germline assignment: CDR1 MDHEN and CDR2 SYDVKM. CDR3 size: 13 residues. Unmatched junction bases numbered 5, after V lost 7 bases and J lost 5 bases. This CDR3 reads CASTHQGENIQYF. CDR3 nucleotide sequence: TGTGCCAGCACACACCAGGGGGAAAACATTCAGTACTTC.

This clonotype was seen many times. This sequence joins TRBV28 and TRBJ1-6, with no clear D. CDR1 and CDR2 (germline): MDHEN, SYDVKM. This CDR3 is built from 14 residues. Deletions cut 5 bases from V and 7 bases from J, with 12 bases between. The DNA for the CDR3 is TGTGCCAGCAGTCCCTTGCCGGGGAATTCACCCCTCCACTTT. Its protein is CASSPLPGNSPLHF. Using reference TRBV28 and TRBJ1-6 for the parts outside the CDR3, the full variable domain is DVKVTQSSRYLVKRTGEKVFLECVQDMDHENMFWYRQDPGLGLRLIYFSYDVKMKEKGDIPEGYSVSREKKERFSLILESASTNQTSMYLCASSPLPGNSPLHFGNGTRLTVT.

The rearrangement uses TRBV12-3 or TRBV12-4 and TRBJ2-5; TRBD1 might be the D (5 bases). V lost 5 bases and J 3 bases, leaving 10 bases between the germline ends. The CDR3 runs 13 residues. In DNA form, the CDR3 reads TGTGCCAGCAGTCACCGCAGGGAAGAGACCCAGTACTTC. Translated: CASSHRREETQYF.

This clonotype came up many times. CDR3 in amino acids: CASSPTRQALTDTQYF. In DNA, the CDR3 is TGTGCCAGCAGTCCTACCCGACAGGCACTCACAGATACGCAGTATTTT. This chain connects TRBV12-3 or TRBV12-4 to TRBJ2-3; tentative D call: TRBD1 (6 bases). The CDR3 consists of 16 residues. Trimming cost V 5 bases and J 2 bases, with 17 bases left between them.

The table lists this clonotype with many counts. Written as DNA, the CDR3 is TGTGCCAGCAGTCACGGTCCCACGGGGTCCTACGAGCAGTACTTC. Translating it yields CASSHGPTGSYEQYF. This sequence joins TRBV6-5 and TRBJ2-7; TRBD2 is a possible D gene (5 bases). V was clipped by 5 bases and J by 1 base, with 15 bases between them. The CDR3 covers 15 residues. Germline-derived CDR1 and CDR2 are MNHEY and SVGAGI.

The rearrangement uses TRBV20-1 and TRBJ1-5; 9 nucleotides agree with TRBD1. The V and J ends lost 3 bases and 14 bases, in that order; junction bases with no gene match: 11. From germline, CDR1 is DFQATT and CDR2 SNEGSKA (reference sequence). This CDR3 spans 13 amino acids. CDR3 in DNA: TGCAGTGCTAGCGGTGACAGGGGGGGCTCCGAGCATTTT. Its protein product is CSASGDRGGSEHF.

The table lists this clonotype with many counts. This chain uses TRBV7-2 with TRBJ1-6; 7 bases are shared with TRBD1. Germline V gene sequence: CDR1 SGHTA, CDR2 FQGNSA. V lost 4 bases and J lost 3; bases outside the gene matches: 3. This CDR3 is 15 amino acids long. The CDR3 sequence is CASSSDRDYNSPLHF. CDR3 nucleotide sequence: TGTGCCAGCAGCTCAGACAGGGACTATAATTCACCCCTCCACTTT.

This clonotype was observed a single time. The rearrangement links TRBV2 to TRBJ1-2; a weak D match, TRBD1 (6 bases). The V gene's germline CDR1 is SNHLY and CDR2 FYNNEI. V lost 6 bases and J 4 bases, leaving 18 bases between the germline ends. The CDR3 loop spans 15 amino acids. CDR3 coding DNA: TGTGCCAGCAGATTCCGGGACACCCTAATCTATGGCTACACCTTC. Translating it yields CASRFRDTLIYGYTF. Based on the CDR3 plus reference TRBV2 and TRBJ1-2, the full variable domain is EPEVTQTPSHQVTQMGQEVILRCVPISNHLYFYWYRQILGQKVEFLVSFYNNEISEKSEIFDDQFSVERPDGSNFTLKIRSTKLEDSAMYFCASRFRDTLIYGYTFGSGTRLTVV.

The chain recombines TRBV20-1 with TRBJ1-6; D remains unclear. V shed 3 bases and J shed 10 bases, with 19 bases lying between them. The CDR3 covers 15 residues. The germline gives CDR1 DFQATT, CDR2 SNEGSKA (reference sequence). CDR3 amino acids: CSASRSPTTESPLHF. The CDR3 DNA follows: TGCAGTGCTAGTAGAAGCCCGACCACAGAATCACCCCTCCACTTT.

This clonotype was observed at least ten times. This chain connects TRBV28 to TRBJ1-2, with 7 bases identical to TRBD1. The J segment lost 7 bases and the V segment lost 6 bases, leaving 8 bases of the junction unmatched. Germline CDR1 MDHEN, CDR2 SYDVKM. The CDR3 runs to 13 residues. CDR3 DNA: TGTGCCAGCAGAGCCCCAGGGGGTCGTGGCTACACCTTC. Translation gives CASRAPGGRGYTF.

This clonotype was seen ten or more times. V usage is TRBV5-1 and J usage is TRBJ2-7; D tentatively fits TRBD1 or TRBD2 (5 bases each). Germline CDR1 and CDR2: SGHRS and YFSETQ. The CDR3 totals 14 residues. Trimming left V 4 bases short and J 7 bases short, with 18 bases between. CDR3 nucleotides: TGCGCCAGCAGCGGATGGGGGACCATGGGGGAGCAGTACTTC. Amino acid sequence: CASSGWGTMGEQYF.

The rearrangement joins TRBV10-2 to TRBJ2-3, with TRBD2 matching over 11 bases. J gave up 2 bases and V 8 bases, and 6 bases lay outside the gene matches. CDR1 and CDR2 (germline): WSHSY, SAAADI. The CDR3 runs 15 residues. CDR3 protein: CASSETSGITDTQYF. For the CDR3, the DNA is TGCGCCAGCTCGGAGACTAGCGGGATCACAGATACGCAGTATTTT.

This clonotype has a single count. V gene TRBV5-1 combines with J gene TRBJ2-3; TRBD2 agrees at 8 bases. The CDR3 runs 17 residues. V was pared by 0 bases and J by 6 bases, with 12 bases of the junction left unmatched. Per the germline V gene, CDR1 is SGHRS and CDR2 is YFSETQ. The CDR3 loop is CASSLDVKVAGSDTQYF. The CDR3 coding sequence is TGCGCCAGCAGCTTGGACGTGAAGGTAGCGGGGAGCGATACGCAGTATTTT.

Comments on this clonotype: This may come from a read error, since a much larger clone is one base off. The chain combines TRBV28 with TRBJ2-3; no firm D call. The germline V gene encodes CDR1 MDHEN and CDR2 SYDVKM. The ends were cut back, 7 bases at V and 3 bases at J, with 8 bases in the middle. There are 12 residues in the CDR3. The CDR3 DNA is TGTGCCAGCAATACGCAGACAGATACGCAGTATTTT. It translates to CASNTQTDTQYF.

This clonotype was picked up many times. This chain uses TRBV5-8 with TRBJ1-5, with TRBD1 matching over 7 bases. The CDR3 has 17 residues. The junction had 18 bases not matched to a gene; V was cut back by 5 bases and J by 7 bases. In germline, CDR1 is SGHTS, CDR2 YDEGEE. CDR3: CASSYGQALPLRQPQHF. The CDR3 nucleotides are TGTGCCAGCAGTTACGGACAGGCCCTCCCCTTAAGGCAGCCCCAGCATTTT.